Listed here are 16 T cell receptor beta chains from one sample, sequenced in a study of CD4 T cells in relation to SARS-CoV-2 and coronaviruses. The protocol was immunoSEQ multiplex PCR, while the TCRdb copy is restricted to in-frame clones and leaves out a portion. The repertoire holds nearly 25,000 clones, around 79% seen once, with roughly 18% in the top ten. CD4+ T cells from unexposed donors were obtained before the COVID-19 pandemic (2011-2018). The cells were cultured for approximately 10 days before CD4+ T cells were isolated. The antigens for these receptors are not known. The sample was CD4+ T cells from PBMCs, cultured in vitro. The source of these receptors is a human donor in good health.

The chain recombines TRBV5-1 with TRBJ2-5, with D possibly TRBD1 on 5 matching bases. In germline, CDR1 is SGHRS, CDR2 YFSETQ. V was cut by 4 bases and J by 2 bases, with 6 bases left in between. This CDR3 comprises 12 residues. In DNA form, the CDR3 reads TGCGCCAGCAGCCGACAGCAAGAGACCCAGTACTTC. Its translation: CASSRQQETQYF.

The CDR3 nucleotides are TGTGCCAGCAGTGAAAACGGGCAGGCTAATTCACCCCTCCACTTT. Its protein is CASSENGQANSPLHF. The chain links TRBV6-1 to TRBJ1-6; D is ambiguous. V was pared by 2 bases and J by 6 bases, with 11 bases between. Germline-derived CDR1 and CDR2 are MNHNS and SASEGT. The CDR3 has 15 residues.

This clone was counted only a few times. The genes are TRBV6-5 and TRBJ1-5; D gene unclear. The CDR3 totals 15 residues. The germline gives CDR1 MNHEY, CDR2 SVGAGI. With 7 bases removed from V and 2 bases from J, the gap between germline ends came to 15 bases. The CDR3 spells CASKASQDGNQPQHF. For the CDR3, the DNA is TGTGCCAGCAAGGCGTCGCAGGATGGCAATCAGCCCCAGCATTTT.

This clone was counted between two and nine times. The rearrangement uses TRBV19 and TRBJ1-1, with TRBD1 matching 9 bases. Germline V gives CDR1 LNHDA, CDR2 SQIVND (reference sequence). The CDR3 sequence is 14 residues long. Losses at the gene ends were 7 bases for V and 4 bases for J; bases not matched to a gene: 7. The CDR3 DNA is TGTGCCAGTAACCCGACAGGGGGTGTCACTGAAGCTTTCTTT. It translates to CASNPTGGVTEAFF. Drawing the rest from reference TRBV19 and TRBJ1-1, the complete variable domain is DGGITQSPKYLFRKEGQNVTLSCEQNLNHDAMYWYRQDPGQGLRLIYYSQIVNDFQKGDIAEGYSVSREKKESFPLTVTSAQKNPTAFYLCASNPTGGVTEAFFGQGTRLTVV.

The table lists this clone with a count of one. V and J are TRBV19 and TRBJ2-5, with TRBD1 matching over 9 bases. This CDR3 has 14 amino acids. The germline V gene encodes CDR1 LNHDA and CDR2 SQIVND (reference sequence). The junction had 1 base not matched to a gene; V was cut back by 0 bases and J by 5 bases. The CDR3 DNA follows: TGTGCCAGTAGTATAGATACAGGGGGCGAGACCCAGTACTTC. Its translation: CASSIDTGGETQYF. Filled out from reference TRBV19 and TRBJ2-5, the complete variable domain reads DGGITQSPKYLFRKEGQNVTLSCEQNLNHDAMYWYRQDPGQGLRLIYYSQIVNDFQKGDIAEGYSVSREKKESFPLTVTSAQKNPTAFYLCASSIDTGGETQYFGPGTRLLVL.

V is TRBV6-5 and J is TRBJ1-5; 9 bases map to TRBD1. CDR1 and CDR2 from the germline V gene are MNHEY and SVGAGI. The CDR3 spans 14 residues. Unmatched junction bases numbered 4, after V lost 5 bases and J lost 5 bases. The CDR3 region is CASSRDRDDQPQHF. In DNA form, the CDR3 reads TGTGCCAGCAGTAGGGACAGGGACGATCAGCCCCAGCATTTT.

CDR3 DNA sequence: TGTGCCAGCAGCCAGGGGTCGGGCTCTGGAAACACCATATATTTT. Residues: CASSQGSGSGNTIYF. V usage is TRBV4-2 and J usage is TRBJ1-3; D is unclear. Germline lookup yields CDR1 LGHNA and CDR2 YNFKEQ. The CDR3 length is 15 residues. V was clipped by 3 bases and J by 0 bases, with 9 bases between them.

This clone occurred once. V usage is TRBV7-9 and J usage is TRBJ1-5, with D possibly matching TRBD1 (6 bases). Germline loops: CDR1 SEHNR, CDR2 FQNEAQ (reference sequence). The CDR3 runs 16 residues. The V gene lost 4 bases and the J gene lost 3 bases, with 16 bases spanning the gap. The CDR3 DNA reads as TGTGCCAGCAGCTCGTCCCGGGACACGGACAATCAGCCCCAGCATTTT. This translates into CASSSSRDTDNQPQHF.

The V call is TRBV19, the J call TRBJ1-3; D is unclear. Germline CDR1 LNHDA, CDR2 SQIVND (reference sequence). V dropped 6 bases and J dropped 0 bases, with 9 bases sitting between them. This CDR3 comprises 14 residues. CDR3 sequence reads: CASRDRHSGNTIYF. DNA of the CDR3: TGTGCCAGTAGAGATCGACACTCTGGAAACACCATATATTTT.

The CDR3 DNA follows: TGTGCCAGTAGTGATGGAGGCGGGGGGGTCGATGAGCAGTTCTTC. Its protein is CASSDGGGGVDEQFF. The chain is built from TRBV19 and TRBJ2-1; 9 positions agree with TRBD2. The V gene end was trimmed by 5 bases and the J gene end by 8 bases; junction bases not matched to a gene: 10. Germline assignment: CDR1 LNHDA and CDR2 SQIVND (reference sequence). The CDR3 has 15 amino acids.

This clone was found once. V usage is TRBV7-3 and J usage is TRBJ2-2; TRBD2 aligns across 15 bases. J lost 4 bases, V lost 5 bases, and 5 bases had no gene match. The CDR3 is made up of 17 amino acids. From germline, CDR1 is SGHTA and CDR2 FQGTGA. The CDR3 nucleotides are TGTGCCAGCAGCCACTGGGGACTAGCGGGGGGCACCGGGGAGCTGTTTTTT. Translation gives CASSHWGLAGGTGELFF.

This clone showed up just once. The chain links TRBV6-5 to TRBJ2-1; D unresolved. The CDR3 extends over 15 amino acids. CDR1 is MNHEY and CDR2 is SVGAGI in the germline V gene. V lost 7 bases and J 1 base, leaving 14 bases between the germline ends. CDR3: CASNPAGSSYNEQFF. For the CDR3, the DNA is TGTGCCAGCAACCCCGCAGGATCTTCCTACAATGAGCAGTTCTTC.

The rearrangement joins TRBV10-2 to TRBJ2-5, with TRBD1 matching over 9 bases. This CDR3 has 16 amino acids. Germline V gene data show CDR1 as WSHSY and CDR2 as SAAADI. Trimming cost V 0 bases and J 3 bases; bases outside gene matches: 5. The CDR3 nucleotides read TGCGCCAGCAGTGAGTCAGAGACAGGGGGGAAAGAGACCCAGTACTTC. Translating it yields CASSESETGGKETQYF.

The gene calls are TRBV29-1 and TRBJ2-7, with 13 bases that match TRBD2. CDR3 length equals 14 residues. Germline lookup yields CDR1 SQVTM and CDR2 ANQGSEA. V was pared by 5 bases and J by 4 bases, with 5 bases of the junction left unmatched. In DNA, the CDR3 is TGCAGCGTTAGACTAGCGGGAGGTCTATACGAGCAGTACTTC. Protein: CSVRLAGGLYEQYF.

The CDR3 loop reads CASSTPRDSRKETQYF. As DNA, the CDR3 is TGTGCCAGTAGTACCCCTCGGGACAGTCGGAAAGAGACCCAGTACTTC. This chain links TRBV19 with TRBJ2-5; 7 positions match TRBD1. This CDR3 is 16 amino acids long. J was trimmed by 3 bases and V by 4 bases; bases with no gene match: 11. Germline V gene lookup returns CDR1 LNHDA and CDR2 SQIVND (reference sequence).

The genes are TRBV3-1 (or the pseudogene TRBV3-2) and TRBJ1-4; TRBD1 is a possible D gene (5 bases). The CDR3 contains 16 residues. The germline CDR1 and CDR2 sequences are LGHDT and YNNKEL (reference sequence). Trimming left V 2 bases short and J 4 bases short, with 14 bases between. CDR3 sequence reads: CASSQNPGLINEKLFF. The CDR3 region has the DNA TGTGCCAGCAGCCAAAACCCAGGGTTAATTAATGAAAAACTGTTTTTT.